This T cell receptor beta chain stems from a study of cytomegalovirus exposure and HLA in healthy donors. This CDR3 contains 16 residues. The germline CDR1 and CDR2 sequences are PRHDT and FYEKMQ (reference sequence). V lost 0 bases and J 2 bases, leaving 11 bases between the germline ends. The PCR made use of 60 Vbeta and 13 Jbeta primers. The assay was immunoSEQ multiplex PCR, and TCRdb's table has in-frame clones only and misses some. The table lists 250,000 or so clones, about nine tenths of them singletons. The TCR was taken from a girl aged 2 to 9 in good health and CMV-seronegative. The sequenced sample was PBMCs. V usage is TRBV13 and J usage is TRBJ2-1, with D maybe TRBD2 (6 bases). The CDR3, as DNA: TGTGCCAGCAGCTTAGGCGCGGGGTTAGCCTACAATGAGCAGTTCTTC. It translates to CASSLGAGLAYNEQFF.